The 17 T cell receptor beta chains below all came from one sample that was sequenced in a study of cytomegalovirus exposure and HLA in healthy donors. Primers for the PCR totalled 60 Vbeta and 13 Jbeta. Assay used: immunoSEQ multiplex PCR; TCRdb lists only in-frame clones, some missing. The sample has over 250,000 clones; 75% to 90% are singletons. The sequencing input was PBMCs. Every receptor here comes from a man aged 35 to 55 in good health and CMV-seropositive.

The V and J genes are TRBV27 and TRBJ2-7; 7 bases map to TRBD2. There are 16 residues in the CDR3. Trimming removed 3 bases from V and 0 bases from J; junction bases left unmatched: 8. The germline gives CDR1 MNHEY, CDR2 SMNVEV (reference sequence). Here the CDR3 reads CASSFSSGRSSYEQYF. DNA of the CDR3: TGTGCCAGCAGTTTCTCTAGCGGTCGGTCCTCCTACGAGCAGTACTTC.

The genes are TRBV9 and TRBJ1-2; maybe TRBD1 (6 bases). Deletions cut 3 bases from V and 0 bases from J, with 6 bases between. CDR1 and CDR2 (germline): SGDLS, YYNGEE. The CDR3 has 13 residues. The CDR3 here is CASSGDTNYGYTF. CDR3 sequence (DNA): TGTGCCAGCAGCGGGGACACTAACTATGGCTACACCTTC.

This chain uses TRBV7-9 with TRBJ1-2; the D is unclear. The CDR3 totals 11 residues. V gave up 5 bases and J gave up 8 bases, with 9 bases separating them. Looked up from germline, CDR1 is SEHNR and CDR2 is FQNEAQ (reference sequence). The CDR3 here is CASSPPEGYTF. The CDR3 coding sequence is TGTGCCAGCAGCCCCCCGGAGGGCTACACCTTC. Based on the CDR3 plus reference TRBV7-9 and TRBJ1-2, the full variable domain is DTGVSQNPRHKITKRGQNVTFRCDPISEHNRLYWYRQTLGQGPEFLTYFQNEAQLEKSRLLSDRFSAERPKGSFSTLEIQRTEQGDSAMYLCASSPPEGYTFGSGTRLTVV.

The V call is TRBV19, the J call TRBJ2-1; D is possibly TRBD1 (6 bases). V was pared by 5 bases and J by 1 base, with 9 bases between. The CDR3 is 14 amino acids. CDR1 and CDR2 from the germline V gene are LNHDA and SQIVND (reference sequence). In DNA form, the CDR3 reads TGTGCCAGTAGTCTACAGGGTTCCTACAATGAGCAGTTCTTC. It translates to CASSLQGSYNEQFF.

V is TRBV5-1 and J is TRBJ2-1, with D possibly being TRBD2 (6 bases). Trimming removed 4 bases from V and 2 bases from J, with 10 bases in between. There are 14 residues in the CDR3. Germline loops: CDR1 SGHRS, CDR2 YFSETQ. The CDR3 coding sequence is TGCGCCAGCAGCACATTAGCGGCCTACAATGAGCAGTTCTTC. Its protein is CASSTLAAYNEQFF. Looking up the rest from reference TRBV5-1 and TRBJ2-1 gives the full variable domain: KAGVTQTPRYLIKTRGQQVTLSCSPISGHRSVSWYQQTPGQGLQFLFEYFSETQRNKGNFPGRFSGRQFSNSRSEMNVSTLELGDSALYLCASSTLAAYNEQFFGPGTRLTVL.

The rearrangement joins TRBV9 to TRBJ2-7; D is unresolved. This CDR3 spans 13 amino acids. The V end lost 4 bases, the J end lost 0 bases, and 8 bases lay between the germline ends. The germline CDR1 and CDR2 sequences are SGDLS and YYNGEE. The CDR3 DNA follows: TGTGCCAGCAGCCCTGGGCTCTCCTACGAGCAGTACTTC. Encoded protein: CASSPGLSYEQYF.

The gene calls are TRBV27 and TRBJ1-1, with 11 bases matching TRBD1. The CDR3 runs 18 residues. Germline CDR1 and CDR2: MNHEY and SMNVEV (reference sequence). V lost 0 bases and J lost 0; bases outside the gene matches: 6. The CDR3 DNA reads TGTGCCAGCAGTTTATCGGCGGACAGGGGGCCCCTGAACACTGAAGCTTTCTTT. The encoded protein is CASSLSADRGPLNTEAFF.

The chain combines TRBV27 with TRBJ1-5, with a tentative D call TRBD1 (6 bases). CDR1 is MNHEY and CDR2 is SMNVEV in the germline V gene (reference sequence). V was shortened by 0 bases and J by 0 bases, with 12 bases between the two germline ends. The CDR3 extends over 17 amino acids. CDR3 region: CASSLSAGVVSNQPQHF. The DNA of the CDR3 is TGTGCCAGCAGTTTATCGGCAGGGGTGGTTAGCAATCAGCCCCAGCATTTT.

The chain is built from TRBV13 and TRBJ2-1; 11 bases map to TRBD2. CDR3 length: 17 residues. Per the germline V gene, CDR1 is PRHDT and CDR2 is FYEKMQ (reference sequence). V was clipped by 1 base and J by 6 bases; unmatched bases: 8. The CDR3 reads CASSLDAGTSGVNEQFF. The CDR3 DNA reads TGTGCCAGCAGCTTAGACGCCGGGACTAGCGGCGTCAATGAGCAGTTCTTC.

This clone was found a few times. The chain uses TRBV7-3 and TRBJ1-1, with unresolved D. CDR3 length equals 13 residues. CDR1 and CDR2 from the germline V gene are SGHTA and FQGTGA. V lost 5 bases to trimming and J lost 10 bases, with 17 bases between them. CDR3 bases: TGTGCCAGCAGCCCTCACCCTGGGGAGTTAGCTTTCTTT. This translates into CASSPHPGELAFF.

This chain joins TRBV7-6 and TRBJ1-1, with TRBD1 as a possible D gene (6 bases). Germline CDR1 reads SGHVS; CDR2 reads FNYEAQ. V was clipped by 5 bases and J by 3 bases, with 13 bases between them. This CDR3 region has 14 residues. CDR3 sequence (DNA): TGTGCCAGCAGCCTAACAGCAGGGGACACTGAAGCTTTCTTT. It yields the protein CASSLTAGDTEAFF.

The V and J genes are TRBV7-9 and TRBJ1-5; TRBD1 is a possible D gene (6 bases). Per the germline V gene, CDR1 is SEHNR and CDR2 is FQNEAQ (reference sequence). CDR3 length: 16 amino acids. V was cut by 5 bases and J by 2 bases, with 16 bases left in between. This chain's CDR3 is CASSRETGLRNQPQHF. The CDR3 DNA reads TGTGCCAGCAGCAGAGAGACAGGACTTCGCAATCAGCCCCAGCATTTT.

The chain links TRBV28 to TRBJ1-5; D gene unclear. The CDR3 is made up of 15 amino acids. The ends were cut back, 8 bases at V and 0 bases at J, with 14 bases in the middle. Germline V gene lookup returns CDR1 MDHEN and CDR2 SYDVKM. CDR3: CASRRAGPSNQPQHF. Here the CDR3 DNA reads TGTGCCAGCCGGCGGGCAGGCCCTAGCAATCAGCCCCAGCATTTT.

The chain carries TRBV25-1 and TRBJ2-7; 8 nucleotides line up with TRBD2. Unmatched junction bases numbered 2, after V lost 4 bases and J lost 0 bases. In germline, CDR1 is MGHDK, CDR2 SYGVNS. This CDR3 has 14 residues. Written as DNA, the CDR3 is TGTGCCAGCAGTGCTACTAGCGGCTCCTACGAGCAGTACTTC. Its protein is CASSATSGSYEQYF.

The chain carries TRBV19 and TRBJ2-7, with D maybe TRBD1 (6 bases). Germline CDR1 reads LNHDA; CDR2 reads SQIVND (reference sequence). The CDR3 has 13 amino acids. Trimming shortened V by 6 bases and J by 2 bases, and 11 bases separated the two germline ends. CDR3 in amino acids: CASSFGTTYEQYF. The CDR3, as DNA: TGTGCCAGTAGCTTCGGGACAACCTACGAGCAGTACTTC.

The chain's CDR3 is CASSSSRGNEQYF. The CDR3 region has the DNA TGTGCCAGCAGCTCAAGTAGGGGGAACGAGCAGTACTTC. The J gene is TRBJ2-7, the V gene TRBV7-8, with D possibly matching TRBD1 (6 bases). V was trimmed by 4 bases and J by 5 bases, leaving 12 bases between them. The CDR3 totals 13 residues. Germline CDR1 is SGHVS and CDR2 is FQNEAQ.

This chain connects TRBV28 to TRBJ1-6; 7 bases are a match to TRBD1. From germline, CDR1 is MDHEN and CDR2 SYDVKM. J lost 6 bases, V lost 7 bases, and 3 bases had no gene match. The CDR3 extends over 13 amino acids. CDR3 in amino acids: CASTRDSNSPLHF. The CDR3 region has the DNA TGTGCCAGCACCCGGGACAGTAATTCACCCCTCCACTTT.